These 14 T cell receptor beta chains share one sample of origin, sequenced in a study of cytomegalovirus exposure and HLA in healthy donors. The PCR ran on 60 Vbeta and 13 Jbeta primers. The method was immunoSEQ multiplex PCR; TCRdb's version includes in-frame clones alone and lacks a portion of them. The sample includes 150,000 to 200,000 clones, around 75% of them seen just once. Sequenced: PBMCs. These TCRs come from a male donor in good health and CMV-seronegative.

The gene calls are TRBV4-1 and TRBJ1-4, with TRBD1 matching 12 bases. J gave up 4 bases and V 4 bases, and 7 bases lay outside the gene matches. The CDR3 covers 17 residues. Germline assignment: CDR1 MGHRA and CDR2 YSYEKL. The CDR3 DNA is TGCGCCAGCAGCCGACTGGGACAGGGGGCAGTTAATGAAAAACTGTTTTTT. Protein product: CASSRLGQGAVNEKLFF.

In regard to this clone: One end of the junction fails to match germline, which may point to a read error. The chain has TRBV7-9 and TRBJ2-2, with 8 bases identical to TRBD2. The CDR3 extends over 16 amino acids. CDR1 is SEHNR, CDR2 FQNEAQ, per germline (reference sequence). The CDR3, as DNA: TGTTCCAGCAGCTTGGGACTAGGGGCCTTCGCCGGGGAGCTGTTTTTT. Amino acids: CSSSLGLGAFAGELFF.

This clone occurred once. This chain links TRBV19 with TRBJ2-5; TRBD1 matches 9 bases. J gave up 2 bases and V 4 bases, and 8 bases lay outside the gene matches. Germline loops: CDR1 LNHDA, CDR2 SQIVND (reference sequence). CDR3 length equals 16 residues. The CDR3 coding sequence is TGTGCCAGTAGTACTCGCAGACAGGGGGGACAAGAGACCCAGTACTTC. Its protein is CASSTRRQGGQETQYF.

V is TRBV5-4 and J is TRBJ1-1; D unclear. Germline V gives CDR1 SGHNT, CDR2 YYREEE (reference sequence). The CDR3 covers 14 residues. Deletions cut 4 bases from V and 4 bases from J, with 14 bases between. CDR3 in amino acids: CASSPTRMGTEAFF. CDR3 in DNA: TGTGCCAGCAGCCCGACTCGAATGGGCACTGAAGCTTTCTTT.

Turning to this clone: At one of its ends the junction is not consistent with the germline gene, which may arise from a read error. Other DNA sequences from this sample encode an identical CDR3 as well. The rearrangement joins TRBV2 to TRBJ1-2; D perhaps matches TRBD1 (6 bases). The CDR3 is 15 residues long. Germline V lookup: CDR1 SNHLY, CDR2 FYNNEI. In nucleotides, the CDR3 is TGTGCCAGCAGTGCAACAGGGAGAATGAACTATGGTTACACCTTC. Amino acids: CASSATGRMNYGYTF.

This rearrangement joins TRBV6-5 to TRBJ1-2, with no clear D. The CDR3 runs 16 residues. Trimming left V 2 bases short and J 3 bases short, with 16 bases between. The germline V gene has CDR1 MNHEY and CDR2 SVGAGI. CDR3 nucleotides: TGTGCCAGCAGTTACGATGAGGGAGCGGGATACTATGGCTACACCTTC. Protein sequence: CASSYDEGAGYYGYTF.

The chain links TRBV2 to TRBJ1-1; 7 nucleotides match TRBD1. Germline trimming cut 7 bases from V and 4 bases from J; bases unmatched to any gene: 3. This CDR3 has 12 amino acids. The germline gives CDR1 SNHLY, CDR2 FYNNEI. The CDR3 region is CASTRDSTEAFF. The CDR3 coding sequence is TGTGCCAGCACCCGGGACAGCACTGAAGCTTTCTTT.

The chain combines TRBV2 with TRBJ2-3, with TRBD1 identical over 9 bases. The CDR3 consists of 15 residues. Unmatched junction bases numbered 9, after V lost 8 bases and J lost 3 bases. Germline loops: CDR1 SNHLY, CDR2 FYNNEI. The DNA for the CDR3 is TGTGCCAGCTACCCGAGAGACAGGGGGACAGATACGCAGTATTTT. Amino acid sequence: CASYPRDRGTDTQYF.

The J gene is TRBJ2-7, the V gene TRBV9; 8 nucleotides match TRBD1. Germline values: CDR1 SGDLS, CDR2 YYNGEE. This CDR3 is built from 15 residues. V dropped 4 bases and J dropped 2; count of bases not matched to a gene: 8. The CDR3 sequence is CASSPGGQGTYEQYF. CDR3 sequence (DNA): TGTGCCAGCAGCCCCGGAGGACAGGGAACCTACGAGCAGTACTTC.

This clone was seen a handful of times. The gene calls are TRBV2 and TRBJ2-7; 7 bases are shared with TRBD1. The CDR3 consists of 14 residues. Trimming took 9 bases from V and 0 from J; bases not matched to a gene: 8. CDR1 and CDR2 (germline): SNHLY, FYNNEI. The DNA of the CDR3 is TGTGCCAGTCTAAGGGACAGCCCCTCCTACGAGCAGTACTTC. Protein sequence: CASLRDSPSYEQYF.

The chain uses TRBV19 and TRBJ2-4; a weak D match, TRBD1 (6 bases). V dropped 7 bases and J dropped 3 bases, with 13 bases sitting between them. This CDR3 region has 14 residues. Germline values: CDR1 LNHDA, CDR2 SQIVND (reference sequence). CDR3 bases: TGTGCCAGTAACCCAACAGGGCGCAAAAACATTCAGTACTTC. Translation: CASNPTGRKNIQYF. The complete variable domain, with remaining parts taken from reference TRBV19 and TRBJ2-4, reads DGGITQSPKYLFRKEGQNVTLSCEQNLNHDAMYWYRQDPGQGLRLIYYSQIVNDFQKGDIAEGYSVSREKKESFPLTVTSAQKNPTAFYLCASNPTGRKNIQYFGAGTRLSVL.

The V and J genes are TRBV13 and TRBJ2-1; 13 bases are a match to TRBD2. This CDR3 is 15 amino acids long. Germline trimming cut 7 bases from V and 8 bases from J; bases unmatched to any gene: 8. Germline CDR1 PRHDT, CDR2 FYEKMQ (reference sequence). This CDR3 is CASTVTSGGFDEQFF. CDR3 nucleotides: TGTGCCAGCACCGTGACTAGCGGGGGGTTCGATGAGCAGTTCTTC.

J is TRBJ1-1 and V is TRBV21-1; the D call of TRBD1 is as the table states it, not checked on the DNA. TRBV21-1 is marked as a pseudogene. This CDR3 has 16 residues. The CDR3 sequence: CASSATPGHENTEAFF. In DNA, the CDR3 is TGTGCCAGCAGCGCAACACCGGGACACGAGAACACTGAAGCTTTCTTT.

CDR3 nucleotides: TGTGCCATTACCAGACAGTTGAACACTGAAGCTTTCTTT. The encoded protein is CAITRQLNTEAFF. This sequence joins TRBV10-3 and TRBJ1-1; D may be TRBD1 (5 bases). This CDR3 comprises 13 residues. Trimming cost V 9 bases and J 0 bases, with 11 bases left between them. Germline V gene data show CDR1 as ENHRY and CDR2 as SYGVKD.